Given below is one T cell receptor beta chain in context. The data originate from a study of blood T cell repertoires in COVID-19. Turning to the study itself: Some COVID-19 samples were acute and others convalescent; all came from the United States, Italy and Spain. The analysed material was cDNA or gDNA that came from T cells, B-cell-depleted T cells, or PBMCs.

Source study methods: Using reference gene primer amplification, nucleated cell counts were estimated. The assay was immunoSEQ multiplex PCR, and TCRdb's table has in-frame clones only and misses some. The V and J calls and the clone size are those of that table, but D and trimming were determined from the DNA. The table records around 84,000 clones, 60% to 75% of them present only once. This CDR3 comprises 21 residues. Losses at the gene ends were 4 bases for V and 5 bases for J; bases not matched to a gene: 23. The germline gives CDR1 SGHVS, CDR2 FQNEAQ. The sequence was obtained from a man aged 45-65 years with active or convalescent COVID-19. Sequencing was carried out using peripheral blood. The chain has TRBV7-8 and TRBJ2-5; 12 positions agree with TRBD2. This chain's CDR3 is CASSSRELGLAGGIQSETQYF. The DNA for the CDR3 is TGTGCCAGCAGCTCCCGGGAGTTGGGCCTAGCGGGGGGGATACAATCGGAGACCCAGTACTTC. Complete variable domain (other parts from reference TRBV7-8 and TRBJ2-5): GAGVSQSPRYKVAKRGQDVALRCDPISGHVSLFWYQQALGQGPEFLTYFQNEAQLDKSGLPSDRFFAERPEGSVSTLKIQRTQQEDSAVYLCASSSRELGLAGGIQSETQYFGPGTRLLVL.